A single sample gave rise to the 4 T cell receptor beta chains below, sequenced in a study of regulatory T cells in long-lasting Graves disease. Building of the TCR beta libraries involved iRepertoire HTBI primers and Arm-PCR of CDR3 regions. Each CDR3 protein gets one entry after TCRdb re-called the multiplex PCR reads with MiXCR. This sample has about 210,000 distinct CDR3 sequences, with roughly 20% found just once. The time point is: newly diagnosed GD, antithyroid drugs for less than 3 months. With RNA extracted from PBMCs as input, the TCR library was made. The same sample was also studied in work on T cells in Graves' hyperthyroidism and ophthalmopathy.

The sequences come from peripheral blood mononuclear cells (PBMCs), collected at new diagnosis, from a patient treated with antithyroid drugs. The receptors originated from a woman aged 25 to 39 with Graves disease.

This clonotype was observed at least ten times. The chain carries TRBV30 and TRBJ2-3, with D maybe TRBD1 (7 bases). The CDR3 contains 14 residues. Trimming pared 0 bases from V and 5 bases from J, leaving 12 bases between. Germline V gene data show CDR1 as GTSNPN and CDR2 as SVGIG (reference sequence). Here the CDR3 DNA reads TGTGCCTGGAGTGTAGGGCAGGGGGGAGATACGCAGTATTTT. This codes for CAWSVGQGGDTQYF.

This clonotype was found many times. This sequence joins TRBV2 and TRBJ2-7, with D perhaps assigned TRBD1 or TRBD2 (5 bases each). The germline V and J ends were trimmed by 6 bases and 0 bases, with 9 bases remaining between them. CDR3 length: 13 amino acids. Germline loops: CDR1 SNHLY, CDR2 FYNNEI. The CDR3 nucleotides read TGTGCCAGCAGGGGGACGGCCTCCTACGAGCAGTACTTC. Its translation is CASRGTASYEQYF.

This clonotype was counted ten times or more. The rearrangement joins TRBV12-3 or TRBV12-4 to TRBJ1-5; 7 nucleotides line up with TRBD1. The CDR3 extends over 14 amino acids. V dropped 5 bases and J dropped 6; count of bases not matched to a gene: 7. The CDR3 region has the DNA TGTGCCAGCAGTCTATCACAGGGGAGTCAGCCCCAGCATTTT. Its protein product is CASSLSQGSQPQHF.

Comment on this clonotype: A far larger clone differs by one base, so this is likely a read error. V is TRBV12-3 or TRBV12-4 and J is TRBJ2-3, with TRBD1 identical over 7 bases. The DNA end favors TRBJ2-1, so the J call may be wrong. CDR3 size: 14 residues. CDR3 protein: CASSYRGRGNEQFF. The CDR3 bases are TGTGCCAGCAGTTACCGGGGCAGGGGGAATGAGCAGTTCTTC.